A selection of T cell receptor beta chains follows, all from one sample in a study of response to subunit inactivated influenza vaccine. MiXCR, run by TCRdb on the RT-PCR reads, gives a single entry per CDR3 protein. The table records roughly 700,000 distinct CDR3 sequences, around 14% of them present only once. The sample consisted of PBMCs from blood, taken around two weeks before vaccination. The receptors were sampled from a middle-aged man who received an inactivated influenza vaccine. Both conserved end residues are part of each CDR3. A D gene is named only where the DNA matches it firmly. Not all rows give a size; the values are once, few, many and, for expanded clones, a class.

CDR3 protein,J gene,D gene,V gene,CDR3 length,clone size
CSAPADTGGNIQYF,TRBJ2-4,.,TRBV20-1,14,many
CASSFSALYTGELFF,TRBJ2-2,.,TRBV12-3/TRBV12-4,15,few
CASSLHSGLAGNTIYF,TRBJ1-3,.,TRBV12-3/TRBV12-4,16,few
CASSHLNEQFF,TRBJ2-1,.,TRBV6-5,11,many
CASSYEGQGSDTQYF,TRBJ2-3,TRBD1,TRBV6-5,15,few
CASSPLLNVGADTQYF,TRBJ2-3,.,TRBV5-6,16,few
CASRMSGQGTRLPLQYF,TRBJ2-7,TRBD1,TRBV27,17,.
CASSLTGNEQYF,TRBJ2-7,.,TRBV7-9,12,.
CASRQGAFDTQYF,TRBJ2-3,TRBD1,TRBV7-9,13,few
CASSYSLAGGTDTQYF,TRBJ2-3,TRBD2,TRBV6-2/TRBV6-3,16,few
CASSLAQGLEKLFF,TRBJ1-4,.,TRBV5-1,14,few
CASSLVGRGGSYGYTF,TRBJ1-2,.,TRBV11-2,16,.
CASSRPGTGVSEQYF,TRBJ2-7,TRBD1,TRBV12-3/TRBV12-4,15,.
CASSSEKLFF,TRBJ1-4,.,TRBV28,10,few
CASSRQKLNGYTF,TRBJ1-2,.,TRBV12-3/TRBV12-4,13,few
CASSSTLGQTNEQFF,TRBJ2-1,TRBD1,TRBV7-2,15,few
CASSQLGPSYEQYF,TRBJ2-7,.,TRBV3-1,14,few
CASSQARQGSETQYF,TRBJ2-5,TRBD1,TRBV3-1,15,.
CASSWRVTGHTEAFF,TRBJ1-1,.,TRBV5-5,15,few
CSVEGAPGNTIYF,TRBJ1-3,.,TRBV29-1,13,.
CAISGGSGDYEQYF,TRBJ2-7,.,TRBV10-3,14,few
CASWGMGRGTGELFF,TRBJ2-2,.,TRBV21-1,15,few
CSASGALQGDREALHF,TRBJ1-6,TRBD1,TRBV20-1,16,few
CASSPGGLAGGQGETQYF,TRBJ2-5,TRBD2,TRBV11-2,18,few
CSARKRQEGSEQYF,TRBJ2-7,.,TRBV20-1,14,many
CASSWSRASYNEQFF,TRBJ2-1,.,TRBV11-2,15,.
CATSPRLQRQETQYF,TRBJ2-5,.,TRBV15,15,.
CASSLGAASYGYTF,TRBJ1-2,.,TRBV27,14,.